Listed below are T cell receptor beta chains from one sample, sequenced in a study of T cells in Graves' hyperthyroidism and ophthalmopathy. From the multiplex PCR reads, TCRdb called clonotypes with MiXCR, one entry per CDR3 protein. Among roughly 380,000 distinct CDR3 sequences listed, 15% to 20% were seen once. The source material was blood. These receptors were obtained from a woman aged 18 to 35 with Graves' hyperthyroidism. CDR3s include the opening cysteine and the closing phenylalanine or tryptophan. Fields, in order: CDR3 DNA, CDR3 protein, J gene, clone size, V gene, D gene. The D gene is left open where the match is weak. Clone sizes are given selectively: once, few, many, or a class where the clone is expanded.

CDR3 DNA: TGTGCCAGCAGCTCCCTGGCGGACAGGGGATCCGGAAACACCATATATTTT
CDR3 protein: CASSSLADRGSGNTIYF
J gene: TRBJ1-3
clone size: many
V gene: TRBV27
D gene: TRBD1

CDR3 DNA: TGTGCCAGCAGCCCCCGGGACACAGATCAGCCCCAGCATTTT
CDR3 protein: CASSPRDTDQPQHF
J gene: TRBJ1-5
clone size: many
V gene: TRBV9
D gene: NA

CDR3 DNA: TGCGCCAGCAGCCAAGATTGGCGGGGGGGCCAGGATGAGACCCAGTACTTC
CDR3 protein: CASSQDWRGGQDETQYF
J gene: TRBJ2-5
clone size: many
V gene: TRBV4-1
D gene: TRBD2

CDR3 DNA: TGTGCCAGCAGCCAACGGGGTGGAGGTTATCAGCCCCAGCATTTT
CDR3 protein: CASSQRGGGYQPQHF
J gene: TRBJ1-5
clone size: NA
V gene: TRBV7-8
D gene: NA

CDR3 DNA: TGTGCTAGTGGTTTGCAGGGGGCGAGAGAGACCCAGTACTTC
CDR3 protein: CASGLQGARETQYF
J gene: TRBJ2-5
clone size: many
V gene: TRBV12-5
D gene: TRBD1

CDR3 DNA: TGTGCCAGCAGGAGACAGGGGGACGATGAAACTTTCTTT
CDR3 protein: CASRRQGDDETFF
J gene: TRBJ1-1
clone size: many
V gene: TRBV28
D gene: TRBD1

CDR3 DNA: TGCAGTGCTATAGGACCAGACCTCTACGAGCAGTACTTC
CDR3 protein: CSAIGPDLYEQYF
J gene: TRBJ2-7
clone size: many
V gene: TRBV20-1
D gene: NA

CDR3 DNA: TGTGCCAGTAGCCCATCCGCAGGGGGGTACTTCTACGAGCAGTACTTC
CDR3 protein: CASSPSAGGYFYEQYF
J gene: TRBJ2-7
clone size: few
V gene: TRBV7-3
D gene: NA

CDR3 DNA: TGTGCCTGGACCCCCTGGGCGGACTATGGCTACACCTTC
CDR3 protein: CAWTPWADYGYTF
J gene: TRBJ1-2
clone size: many
V gene: TRBV30
D gene: NA

CDR3 DNA: TGTGCCAGCAGCACCGATGGGCTCGATCAGCCCCAGCATTTT
CDR3 protein: CASSTDGLDQPQHF
J gene: TRBJ1-5
clone size: many
V gene: TRBV27
D gene: NA

CDR3 DNA: TGTGCCAGCTCCGGGCTTACCGGCGAGCAGTACTTC
CDR3 protein: CASSGLTGEQYF
J gene: TRBJ2-7
clone size: NA
V gene: TRBV3-1
D gene: NA

CDR3 DNA: TGTGCCAGCAGTCCGCATCGGTTGGGCACTGAAGCTTTCTTT
CDR3 protein: CASSPHRLGTEAFF
J gene: TRBJ1-1
clone size: NA
V gene: TRBV12-3/TRBV12-4
D gene: NA

CDR3 DNA: TGCGCCAGCAGCGAAGGGACAGGGGCCCAGTTTTTGGAAGCTTTCTTT
CDR3 protein: CASSEGTGAQFLEAFF
J gene: TRBJ1-1
clone size: NA
V gene: TRBV5-1
D gene: TRBD1

CDR3 DNA: TGTGCCAGCAGCACGACAGGGGTTAACACTGAAGCTTTCTTT
CDR3 protein: CASSTTGVNTEAFF
J gene: TRBJ1-1
clone size: many
V gene: TRBV7-9
D gene: TRBD1

CDR3 DNA: TGTGCCAGCACACAAGCGGGGGGAGGCGAGACCCAGTACTTC
CDR3 protein: CASTQAGGGETQYF
J gene: TRBJ2-5
clone size: many
V gene: TRBV6-1
D gene: TRBD2

CDR3 DNA: TGTGCCAGCAGGGAAAGGACTAACTATGGCTACACCTTC
CDR3 protein: CASRERTNYGYTF
J gene: TRBJ1-2
clone size: few
V gene: TRBV6-1
D gene: NA

CDR3 DNA: TGTGCCAGCAGGGAAACACTAGCGGAGTTCTCGCATTTT
CDR3 protein: CASRETLAEFSHF
J gene: TRBJ2-3
clone size: many
V gene: TRBV6-1
D gene: TRBD2

CDR3 DNA: TGCAGCGTTGCGGCCAATACCTACGAGCAGTACTTC
CDR3 protein: CSVAANTYEQYF
J gene: TRBJ2-7
clone size: many
V gene: TRBV29-1
D gene: NA

CDR3 DNA: TGTGCCAGCAGCCTGCGAAAGGGCCCATTGAACACTGAAGCTTTCTTT
CDR3 protein: CASSLRKGPLNTEAFF
J gene: TRBJ1-1
clone size: many
V gene: TRBV2
D gene: NA

CDR3 DNA: TGTGCCAGCAGCTGGGGGCGGGATCAGCCCCAGCATTTT
CDR3 protein: CASSWGRDQPQHF
J gene: TRBJ1-5
clone size: many
V gene: TRBV5-6
D gene: NA